This T cell receptor (beta chain) was captured by sequencing in a study of blood T cell repertoires in COVID-19. About the study: COVID-19 samples from acute and convalescent phases originated in the United States, Italy and Spain. Nucleic acid was either cDNA or gDNA, and it came from T cells, B-cell-depleted T cells, or PBMCs.

In the authors' methods: Nucleated cell counts were estimated from reference gene primer amplification. Method: immunoSEQ multiplex PCR; TCRdb's copy keeps in-frame clones and lacks some. V and J calls and clone size are given by that table; D and trimming were obtained from the DNA. The sample lists just under 250,000 clones, around 88% occurring once. CDR1 is LNHDA and CDR2 is SQIVND in the germline V gene (reference sequence). V was clipped by 3 bases and J by 7 bases, with 12 bases between them. This CDR3 region has 13 residues. The receptor comes from a woman younger than 45 who had recovered from COVID-19. Sequencing input: peripheral blood. V gene TRBV19 combines with J gene TRBJ1-2, with D possibly TRBD1 on 5 matching bases. The CDR3, as DNA: TGTGCCAGTAGTATGTGGCAGGGAGGTGGCTACACCTTC. Translated, it gives CASSMWQGGGYTF.